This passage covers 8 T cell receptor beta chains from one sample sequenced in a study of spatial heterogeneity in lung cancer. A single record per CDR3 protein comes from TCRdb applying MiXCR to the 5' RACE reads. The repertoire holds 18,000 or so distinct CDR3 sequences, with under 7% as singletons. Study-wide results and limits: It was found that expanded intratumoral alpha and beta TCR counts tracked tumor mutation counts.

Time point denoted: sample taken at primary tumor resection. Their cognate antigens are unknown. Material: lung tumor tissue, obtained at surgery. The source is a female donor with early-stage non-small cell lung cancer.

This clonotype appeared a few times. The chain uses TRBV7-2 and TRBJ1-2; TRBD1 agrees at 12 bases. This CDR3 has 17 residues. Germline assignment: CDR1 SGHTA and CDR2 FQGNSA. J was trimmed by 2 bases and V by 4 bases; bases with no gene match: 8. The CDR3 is CASSSGTGGLLNYGYTF. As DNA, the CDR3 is TGTGCCAGCAGCTCAGGGACAGGGGGCCTTCTCAACTATGGCTACACCTTC.

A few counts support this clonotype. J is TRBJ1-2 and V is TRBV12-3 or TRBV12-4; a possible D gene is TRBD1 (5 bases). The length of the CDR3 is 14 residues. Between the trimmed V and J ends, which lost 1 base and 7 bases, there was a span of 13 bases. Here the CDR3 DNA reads TGTGCCAGCAGTTTAGGCCCCGGGAGGGGTGGCTACACCTTC. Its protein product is CASSLGPGRGGYTF.

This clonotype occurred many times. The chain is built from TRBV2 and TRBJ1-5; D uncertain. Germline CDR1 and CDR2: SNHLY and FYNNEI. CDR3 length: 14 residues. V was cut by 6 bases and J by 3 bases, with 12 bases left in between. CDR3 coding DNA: TGTGCCAGCAGCGGACCAACGGACAATCAGCCCCAGCATTTT. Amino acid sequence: CASSGPTDNQPQHF.

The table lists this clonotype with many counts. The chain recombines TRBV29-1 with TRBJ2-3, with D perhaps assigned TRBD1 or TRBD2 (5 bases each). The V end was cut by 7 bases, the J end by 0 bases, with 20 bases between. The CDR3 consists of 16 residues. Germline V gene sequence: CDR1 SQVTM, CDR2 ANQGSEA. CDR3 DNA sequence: TGCAGCGCCGATTTTTCGGGGCTAAGAAGCACAGATACGCAGTATTTT. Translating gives CSADFSGLRSTDTQYF.

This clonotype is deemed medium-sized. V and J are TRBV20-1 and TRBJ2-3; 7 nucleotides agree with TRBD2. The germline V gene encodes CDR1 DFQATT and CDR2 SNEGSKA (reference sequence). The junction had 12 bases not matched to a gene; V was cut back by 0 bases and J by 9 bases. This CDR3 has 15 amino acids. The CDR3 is CSARDGGLGGTTQYF. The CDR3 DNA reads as TGCAGTGCTAGAGACGGAGGACTAGGTGGGACCACGCAGTATTTT.

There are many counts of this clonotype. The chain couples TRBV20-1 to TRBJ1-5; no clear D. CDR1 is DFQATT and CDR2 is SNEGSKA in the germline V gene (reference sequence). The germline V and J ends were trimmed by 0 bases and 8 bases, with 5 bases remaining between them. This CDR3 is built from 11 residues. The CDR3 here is CSARDKEPQHF. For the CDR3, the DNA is TGCAGTGCTAGAGATAAGGAGCCCCAGCATTTT.

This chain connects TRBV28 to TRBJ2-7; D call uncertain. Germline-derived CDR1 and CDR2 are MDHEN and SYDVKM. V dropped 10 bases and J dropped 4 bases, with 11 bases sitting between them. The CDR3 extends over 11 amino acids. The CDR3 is CATSTGYEQYF. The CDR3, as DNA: TGTGCCACCTCCACCGGGTACGAGCAGTACTTC.

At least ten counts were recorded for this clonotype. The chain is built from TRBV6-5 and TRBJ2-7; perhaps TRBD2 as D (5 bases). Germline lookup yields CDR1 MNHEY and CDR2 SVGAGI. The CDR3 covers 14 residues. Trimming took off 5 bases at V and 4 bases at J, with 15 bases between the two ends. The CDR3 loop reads CASSKGGRVYEQYF. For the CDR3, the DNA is TGTGCCAGCAGTAAAGGAGGACGGGTATACGAGCAGTACTTC.